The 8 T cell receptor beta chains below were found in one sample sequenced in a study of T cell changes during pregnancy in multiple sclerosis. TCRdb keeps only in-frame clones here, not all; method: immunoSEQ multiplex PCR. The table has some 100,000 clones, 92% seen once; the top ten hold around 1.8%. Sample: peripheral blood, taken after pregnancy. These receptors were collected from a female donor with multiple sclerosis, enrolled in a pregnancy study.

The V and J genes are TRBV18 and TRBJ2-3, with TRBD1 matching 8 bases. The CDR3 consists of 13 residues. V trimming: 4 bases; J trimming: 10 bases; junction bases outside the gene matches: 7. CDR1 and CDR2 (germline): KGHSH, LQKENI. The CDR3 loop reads CASSLDRGAAQYF. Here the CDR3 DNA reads TGTGCCAGCTCACTCGACAGGGGTGCGGCGCAGTATTTT.

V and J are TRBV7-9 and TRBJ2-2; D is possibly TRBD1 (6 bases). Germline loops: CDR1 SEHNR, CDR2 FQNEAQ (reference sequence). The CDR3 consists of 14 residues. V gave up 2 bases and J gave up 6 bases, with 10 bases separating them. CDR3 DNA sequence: TGTGCCAGCAGCTTATACAGGGAATCCGGGGAGCTGTTTTTT. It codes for CASSLYRESGELFF.

The CDR3 region has the DNA TGCAGCTCCAGAGGGACAGGGTTTGGCGCTGAAGCTTTCTTT. It codes for CSSRGTGFGAEAFF. The chain couples TRBV29-1 to TRBJ1-1; TRBD1 aligns across 9 bases. This CDR3 has 14 residues. CDR1 and CDR2 (germline): SQVTM, ANQGSEA. V lost 8 bases to trimming and J lost 6 bases; unmatched junction nucleotides: 13.

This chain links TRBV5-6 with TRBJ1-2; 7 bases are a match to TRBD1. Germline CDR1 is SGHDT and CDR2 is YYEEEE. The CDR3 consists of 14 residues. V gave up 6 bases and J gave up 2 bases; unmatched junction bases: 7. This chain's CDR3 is CASNSGQKNYGYTF. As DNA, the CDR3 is TGTGCCAGCAACTCGGGACAGAAAAACTATGGCTACACCTTC.

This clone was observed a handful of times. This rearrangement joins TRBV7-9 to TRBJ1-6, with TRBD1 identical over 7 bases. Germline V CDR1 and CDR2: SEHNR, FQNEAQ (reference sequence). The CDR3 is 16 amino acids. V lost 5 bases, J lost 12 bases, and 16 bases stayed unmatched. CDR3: CASSIGDSLKNRPLHF. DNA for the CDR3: TGTGCCAGCAGCATAGGGGACAGCCTAAAGAATAGACCCCTCCACTTT.

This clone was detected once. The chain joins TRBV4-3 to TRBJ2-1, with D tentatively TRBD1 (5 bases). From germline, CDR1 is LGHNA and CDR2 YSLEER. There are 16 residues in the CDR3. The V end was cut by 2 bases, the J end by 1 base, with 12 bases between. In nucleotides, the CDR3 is TGCGCCAGCAGCCAACTGACAGCTCTTTCCTACAATGAGCAGTTCTTC. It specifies CASSQLTALSYNEQFF.

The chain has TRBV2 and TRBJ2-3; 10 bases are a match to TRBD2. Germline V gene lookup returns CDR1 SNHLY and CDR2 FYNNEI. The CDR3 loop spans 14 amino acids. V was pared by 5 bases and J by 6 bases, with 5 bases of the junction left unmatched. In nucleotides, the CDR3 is TGTGCCAGCAGTCTAGCGGGAGTCACGGATACGCAGTATTTT. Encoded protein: CASSLAGVTDTQYF.

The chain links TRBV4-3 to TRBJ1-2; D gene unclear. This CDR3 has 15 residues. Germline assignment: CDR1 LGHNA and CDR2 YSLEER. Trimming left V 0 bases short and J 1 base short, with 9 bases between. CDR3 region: CASSQDRSFNYGYTF. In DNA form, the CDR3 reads TGCGCCAGCAGCCAAGATAGATCGTTTAACTATGGCTACACCTTC.